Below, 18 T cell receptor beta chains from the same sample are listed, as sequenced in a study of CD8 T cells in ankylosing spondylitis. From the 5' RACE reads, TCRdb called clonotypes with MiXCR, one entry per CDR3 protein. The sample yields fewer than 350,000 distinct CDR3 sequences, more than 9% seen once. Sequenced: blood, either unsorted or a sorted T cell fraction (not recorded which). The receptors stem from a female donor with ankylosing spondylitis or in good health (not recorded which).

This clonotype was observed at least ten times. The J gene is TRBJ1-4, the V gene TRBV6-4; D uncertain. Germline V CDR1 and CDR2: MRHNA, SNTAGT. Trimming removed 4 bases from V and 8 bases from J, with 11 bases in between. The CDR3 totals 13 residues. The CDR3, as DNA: TGTGCCAGCAGTGCCGAAATTGGGGAAAAACTGTTTTTT. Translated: CASSAEIGEKLFF.

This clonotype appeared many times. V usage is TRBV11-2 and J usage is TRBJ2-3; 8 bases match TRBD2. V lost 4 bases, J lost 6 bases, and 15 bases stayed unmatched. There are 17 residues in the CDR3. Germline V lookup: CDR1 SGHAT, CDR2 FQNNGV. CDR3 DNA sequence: TGTGCCAGCAGCTCCTTCGTCTCAGCGGGAGTTACCGATACGCAGTATTTT. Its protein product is CASSSFVSAGVTDTQYF.

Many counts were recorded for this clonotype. CDR3 sequence reads: CASRGVMRETQYF. CDR3 sequence (DNA): TGTGCCAGCAGGGGTGTAATGAGGGAGACCCAGTACTTC. This chain connects TRBV12-3 or TRBV12-4 to TRBJ2-5; unclear D gene. The CDR3 contains 13 residues. V dropped 6 bases and J dropped 5 bases, with 13 bases sitting between them.

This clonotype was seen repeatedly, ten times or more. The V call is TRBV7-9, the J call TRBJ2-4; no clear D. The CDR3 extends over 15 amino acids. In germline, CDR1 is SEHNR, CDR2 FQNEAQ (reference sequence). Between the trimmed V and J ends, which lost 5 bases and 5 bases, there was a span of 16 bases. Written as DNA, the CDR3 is TGTGCCAGCAGCCGAATAAAAAAGGTCGAAAACATTCAGTACTTC. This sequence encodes CASSRIKKVENIQYF.

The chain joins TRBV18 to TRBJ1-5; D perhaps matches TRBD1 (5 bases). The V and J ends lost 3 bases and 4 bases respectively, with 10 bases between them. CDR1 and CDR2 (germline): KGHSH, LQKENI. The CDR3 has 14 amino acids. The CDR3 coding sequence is TGTGCCAGCTCACCGGGACGGTTAAATCAGCCCCAGCATTTT. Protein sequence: CASSPGRLNQPQHF.

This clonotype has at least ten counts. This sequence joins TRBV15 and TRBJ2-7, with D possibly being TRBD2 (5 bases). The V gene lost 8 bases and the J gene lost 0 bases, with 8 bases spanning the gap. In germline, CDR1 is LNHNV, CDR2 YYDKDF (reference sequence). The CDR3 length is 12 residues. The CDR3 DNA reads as TGTGCCACCCAGCGGAACTCCTACGAGCAGTACTTC. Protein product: CATQRNSYEQYF.

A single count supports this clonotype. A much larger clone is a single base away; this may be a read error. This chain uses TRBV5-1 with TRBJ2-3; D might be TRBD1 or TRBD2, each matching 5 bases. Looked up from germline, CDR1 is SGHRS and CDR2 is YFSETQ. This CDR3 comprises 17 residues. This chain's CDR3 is CASSLRSPGASTDTRYF. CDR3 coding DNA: TGCGCCAGCAGCCTTCGATCCCCCGGGGCTAGCACAGATACGCGGTATTTT.

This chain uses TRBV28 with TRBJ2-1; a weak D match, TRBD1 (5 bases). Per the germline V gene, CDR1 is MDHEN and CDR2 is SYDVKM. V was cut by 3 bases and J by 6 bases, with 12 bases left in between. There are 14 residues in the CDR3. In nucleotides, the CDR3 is TGTGCCAGCAGTTTTGTGGCAGGGTCCAATGAGCAGTTCTTC. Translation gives CASSFVAGSNEQFF. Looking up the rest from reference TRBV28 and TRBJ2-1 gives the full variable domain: DVKVTQSSRYLVKRTGEKVFLECVQDMDHENMFWYRQDPGLGLRLIYFSYDVKMKEKGDIPEGYSVSREKKERFSLILESASTNQTSMYLCASSFVAGSNEQFFGPGTRLTVL.

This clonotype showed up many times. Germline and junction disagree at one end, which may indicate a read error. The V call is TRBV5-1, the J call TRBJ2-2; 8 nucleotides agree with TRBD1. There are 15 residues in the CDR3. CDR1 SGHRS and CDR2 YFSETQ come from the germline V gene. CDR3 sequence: CASSLGQVNTGELFF. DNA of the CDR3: TGTGCCAGCAGCTTGGGACAGGTGAACACCGGGGAGCTGTTTTTT.

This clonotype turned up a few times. CDR3 in DNA: TGTGCCAGTACTGGCGGGGGGATCACCGGGGAGCTGTTTTTT. Translated: CASTGGGITGELFF. The rearrangement links TRBV19 to TRBJ2-2; TRBD2 agrees at 8 bases. CDR1 is LNHDA, CDR2 SQIVND, per germline (reference sequence). V trimming: 7 bases; J trimming: 4 bases; junction bases outside the gene matches: 5. This CDR3 has 14 residues. The entire variable domain, with the rest obtained from reference TRBV19 and TRBJ2-2, is as follows: DGGITQSPKYLFRKEGQNVTLSCEQNLNHDAMYWYRQDPGQGLRLIYYSQIVNDFQKGDIAEGYSVSREKKESFPLTVTSAQKNPTAFYLCASTGGGITGELFFGEGSRLTVL.

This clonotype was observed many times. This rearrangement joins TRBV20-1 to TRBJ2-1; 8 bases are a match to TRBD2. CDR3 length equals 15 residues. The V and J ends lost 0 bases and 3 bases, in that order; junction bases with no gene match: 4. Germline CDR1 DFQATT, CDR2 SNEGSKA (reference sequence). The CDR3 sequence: CSARDLSGGYNEQFF. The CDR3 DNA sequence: TGCAGTGCTAGAGATCTGAGCGGGGGCTACAATGAGCAGTTCTTC.

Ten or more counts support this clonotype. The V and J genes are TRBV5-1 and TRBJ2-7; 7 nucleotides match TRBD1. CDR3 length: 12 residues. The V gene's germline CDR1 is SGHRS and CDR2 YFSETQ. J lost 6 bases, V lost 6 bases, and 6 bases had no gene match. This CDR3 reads CASKGTVREQYF. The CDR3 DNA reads TGCGCCAGCAAGGGGACAGTCCGCGAGCAGTACTTC.

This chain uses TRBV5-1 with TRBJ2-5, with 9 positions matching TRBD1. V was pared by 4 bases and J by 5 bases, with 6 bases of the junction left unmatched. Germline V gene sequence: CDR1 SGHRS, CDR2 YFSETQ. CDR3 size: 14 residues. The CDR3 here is CASSLQTGGETQYF. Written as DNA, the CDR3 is TGCGCCAGCAGCCTGCAGACAGGGGGGGAGACCCAGTACTTC.

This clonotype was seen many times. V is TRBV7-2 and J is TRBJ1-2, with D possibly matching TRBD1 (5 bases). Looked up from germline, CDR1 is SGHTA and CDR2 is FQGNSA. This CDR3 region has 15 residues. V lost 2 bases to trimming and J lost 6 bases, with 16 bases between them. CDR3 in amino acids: CASSLRGPTGDGYTF. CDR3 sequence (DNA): TGTGCCAGCAGCTTAAGGGGCCCTACCGGGGATGGCTACACCTTC.

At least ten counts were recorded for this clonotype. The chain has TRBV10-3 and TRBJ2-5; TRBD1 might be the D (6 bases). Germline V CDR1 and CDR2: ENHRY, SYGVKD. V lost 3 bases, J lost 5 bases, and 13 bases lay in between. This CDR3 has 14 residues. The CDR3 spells CAISDAGARETQYF. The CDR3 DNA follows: TGTGCCATCAGTGACGCAGGGGCTAGGGAGACCCAGTACTTC.

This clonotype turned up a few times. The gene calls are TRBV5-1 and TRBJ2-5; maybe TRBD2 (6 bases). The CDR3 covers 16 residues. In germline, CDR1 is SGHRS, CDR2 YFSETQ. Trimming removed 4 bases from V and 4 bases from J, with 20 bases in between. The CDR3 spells CASSQGLSTLIETQYF. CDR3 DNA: TGCGCCAGCAGCCAGGGACTTTCAACCCTGATAGAGACCCAGTACTTC. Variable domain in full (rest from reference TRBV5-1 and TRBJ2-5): KAGVTQTPRYLIKTRGQQVTLSCSPISGHRSVSWYQQTPGQGLQFLFEYFSETQRNKGNFPGRFSGRQFSNSRSEMNVSTLELGDSALYLCASSQGLSTLIETQYFGPGTRLLVL.

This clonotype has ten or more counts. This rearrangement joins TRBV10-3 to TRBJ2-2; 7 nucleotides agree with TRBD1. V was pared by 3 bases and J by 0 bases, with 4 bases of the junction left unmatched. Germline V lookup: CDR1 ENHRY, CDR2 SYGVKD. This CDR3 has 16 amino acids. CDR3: CAISERGGPNTGELFF. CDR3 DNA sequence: TGTGCCATCAGTGAACGAGGGGGCCCGAACACCGGGGAGCTGTTTTTT.

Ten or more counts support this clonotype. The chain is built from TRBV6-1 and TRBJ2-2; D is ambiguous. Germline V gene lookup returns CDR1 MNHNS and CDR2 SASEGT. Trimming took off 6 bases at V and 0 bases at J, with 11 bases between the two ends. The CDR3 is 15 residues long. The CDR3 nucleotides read TGTGCCAGCAGCCCCCGCAGGACGAACACCGGGGAGCTGTTTTTT. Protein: CASSPRRTNTGELFF.